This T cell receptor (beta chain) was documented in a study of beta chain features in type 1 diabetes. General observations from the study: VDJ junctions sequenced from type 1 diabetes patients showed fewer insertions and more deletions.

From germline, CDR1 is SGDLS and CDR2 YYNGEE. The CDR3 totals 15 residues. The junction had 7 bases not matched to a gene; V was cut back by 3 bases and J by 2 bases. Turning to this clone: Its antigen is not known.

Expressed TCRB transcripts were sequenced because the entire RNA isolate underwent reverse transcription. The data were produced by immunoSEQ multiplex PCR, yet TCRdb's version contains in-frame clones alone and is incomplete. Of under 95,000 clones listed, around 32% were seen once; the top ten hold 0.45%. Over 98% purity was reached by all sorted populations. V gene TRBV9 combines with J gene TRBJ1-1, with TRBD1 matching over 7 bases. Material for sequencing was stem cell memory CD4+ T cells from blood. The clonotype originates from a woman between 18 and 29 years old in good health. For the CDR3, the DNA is TGTGCCAGCAGCGGACAGGGTATTGGTAACACTGAAGCTTTCTTT. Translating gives CASSGQGIGNTEAFF.